This T cell receptor (beta chain) appears in the sequencing data of a study of T cell repertoires in cytomegalovirus infection. This clonotype was seen at least ten times. The antigen is unknown. Each CDR3 protein is one row after TCRdb ran MiXCR on the reads. The sample holds some 320,000 distinct CDR3 sequences, roughly 29% seen once. Looked up from germline, CDR1 is SGHTA and CDR2 is FQGNSA. V lost 2 bases and J 3 bases, leaving 2 bases between the germline ends. The CDR3 is 11 residues long. The specimen comprised cultured PBMCs, sampled from culture after CMV antigen stimulation. The rearrangement joins TRBV7-2 to TRBJ2-7; D gene uncertain. This sequence originates from a human donor in good health (CMV status not recorded). Some clones in this sample may be carry-over from other donors' samples. The CDR3 DNA follows: TGTGCCAGCAGCTTACGCTACGAGCAGTACTTC. Its translation is CASSLRYEQYF.